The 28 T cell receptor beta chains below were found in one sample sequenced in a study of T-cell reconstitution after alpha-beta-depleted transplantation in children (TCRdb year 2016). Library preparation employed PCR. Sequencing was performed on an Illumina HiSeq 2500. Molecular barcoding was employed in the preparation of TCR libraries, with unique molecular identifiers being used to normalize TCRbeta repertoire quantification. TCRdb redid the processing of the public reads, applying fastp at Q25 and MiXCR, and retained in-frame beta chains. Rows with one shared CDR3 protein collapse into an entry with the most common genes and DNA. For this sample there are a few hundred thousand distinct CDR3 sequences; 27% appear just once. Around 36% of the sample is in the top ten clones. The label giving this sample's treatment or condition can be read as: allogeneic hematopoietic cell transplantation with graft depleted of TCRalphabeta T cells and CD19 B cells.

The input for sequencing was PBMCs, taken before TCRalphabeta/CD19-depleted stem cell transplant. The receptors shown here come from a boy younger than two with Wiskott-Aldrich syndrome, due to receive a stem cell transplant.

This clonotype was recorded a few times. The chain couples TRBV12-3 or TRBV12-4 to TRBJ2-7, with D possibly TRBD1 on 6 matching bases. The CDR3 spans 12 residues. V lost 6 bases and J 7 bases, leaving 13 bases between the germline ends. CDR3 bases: TGTGCCAGCAGCACAGGGTTGGGGGAGCAGTACTTC. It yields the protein CASSTGLGEQYF.

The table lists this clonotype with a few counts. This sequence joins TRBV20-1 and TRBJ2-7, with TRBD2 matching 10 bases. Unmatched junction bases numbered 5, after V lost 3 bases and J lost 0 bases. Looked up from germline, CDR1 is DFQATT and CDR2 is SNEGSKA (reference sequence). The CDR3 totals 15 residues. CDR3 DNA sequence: TGCAGTGCTAGCCCCTGGACTAGCGGCTCCTACGAGCAGTACTTC. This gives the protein CSASPWTSGSYEQYF.

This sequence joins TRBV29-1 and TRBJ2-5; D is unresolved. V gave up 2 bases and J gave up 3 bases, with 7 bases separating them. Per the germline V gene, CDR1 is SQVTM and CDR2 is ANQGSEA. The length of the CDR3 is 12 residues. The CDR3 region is CSVEPVEETQYF. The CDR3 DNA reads TGCAGCGTTGAACCGGTAGAAGAGACCCAGTACTTC.

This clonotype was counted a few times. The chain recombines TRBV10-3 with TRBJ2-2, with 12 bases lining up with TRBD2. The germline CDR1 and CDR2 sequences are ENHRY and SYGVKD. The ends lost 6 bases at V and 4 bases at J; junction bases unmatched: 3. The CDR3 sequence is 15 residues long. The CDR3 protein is CAISVLAGGTGELFF. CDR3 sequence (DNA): TGTGCCATCAGCGTACTAGCGGGAGGCACCGGGGAGCTGTTTTTT.

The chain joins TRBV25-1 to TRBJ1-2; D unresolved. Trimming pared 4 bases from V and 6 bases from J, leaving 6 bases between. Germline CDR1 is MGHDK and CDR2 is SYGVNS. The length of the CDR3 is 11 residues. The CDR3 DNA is TGTGCCAGCAGTGCGATCCATGGCTACACCTTC. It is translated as CASSAIHGYTF.

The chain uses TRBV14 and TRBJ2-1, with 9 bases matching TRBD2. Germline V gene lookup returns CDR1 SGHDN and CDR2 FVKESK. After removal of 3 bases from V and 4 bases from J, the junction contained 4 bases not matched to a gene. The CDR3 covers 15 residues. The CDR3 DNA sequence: TGTGCCAGCAGCCACCGACTAGCGGCTTACAATGAGCAGTTCTTC. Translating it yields CASSHRLAAYNEQFF.

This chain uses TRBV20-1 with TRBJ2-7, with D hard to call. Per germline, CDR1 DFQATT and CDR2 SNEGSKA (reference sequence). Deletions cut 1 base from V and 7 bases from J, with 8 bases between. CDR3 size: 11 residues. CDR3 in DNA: TGCAGTGCTAGAGCCTCTGGGGAGCAGTACTTC. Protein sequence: CSARASGEQYF.

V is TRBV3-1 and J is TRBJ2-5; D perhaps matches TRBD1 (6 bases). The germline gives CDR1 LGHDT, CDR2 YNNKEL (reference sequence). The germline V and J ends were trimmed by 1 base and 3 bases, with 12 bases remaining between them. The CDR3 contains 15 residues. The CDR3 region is CASSQVWAGEETQYF. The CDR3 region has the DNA TGTGCCAGCAGCCAAGTTTGGGCAGGGGAAGAGACCCAGTACTTC.

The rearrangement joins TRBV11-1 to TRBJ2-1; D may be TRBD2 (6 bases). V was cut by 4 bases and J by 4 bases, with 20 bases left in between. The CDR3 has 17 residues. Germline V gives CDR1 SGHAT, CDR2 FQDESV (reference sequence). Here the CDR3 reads CASSSLQKRAGYNEQFF. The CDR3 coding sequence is TGTGCCAGCAGCTCTCTACAAAAAAGGGCGGGATACAATGAGCAGTTCTTC.

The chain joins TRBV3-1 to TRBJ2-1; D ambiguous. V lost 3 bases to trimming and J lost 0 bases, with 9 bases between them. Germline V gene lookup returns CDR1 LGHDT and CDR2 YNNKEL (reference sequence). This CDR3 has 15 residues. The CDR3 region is CASSHGRSSYNEQFF. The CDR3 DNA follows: TGTGCCAGCAGCCACGGACGGAGCTCCTACAATGAGCAGTTCTTC.

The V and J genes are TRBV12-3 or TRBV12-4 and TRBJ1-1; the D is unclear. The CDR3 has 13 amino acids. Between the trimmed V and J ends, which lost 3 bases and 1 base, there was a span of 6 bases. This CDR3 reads CASSFSRNTEAFF. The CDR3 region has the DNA TGTGCCAGCAGTTTTTCCCGGAACACTGAAGCTTTCTTT.

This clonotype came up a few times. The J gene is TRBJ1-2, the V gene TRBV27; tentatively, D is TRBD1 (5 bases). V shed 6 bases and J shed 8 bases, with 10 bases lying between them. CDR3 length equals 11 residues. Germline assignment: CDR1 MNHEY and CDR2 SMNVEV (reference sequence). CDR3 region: CASRAGNGYTF. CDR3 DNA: TGTGCCAGCAGGGCAGGGAACGGCTACACCTTC.

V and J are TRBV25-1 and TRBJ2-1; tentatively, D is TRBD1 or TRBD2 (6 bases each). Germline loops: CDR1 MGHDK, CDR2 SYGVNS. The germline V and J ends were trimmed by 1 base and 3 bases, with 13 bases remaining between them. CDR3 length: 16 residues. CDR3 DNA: TGTGCCAGCAGTGAATGGAGGGGGACCCACTACAATGAGCAGTTCTTC. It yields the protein CASSEWRGTHYNEQFF.

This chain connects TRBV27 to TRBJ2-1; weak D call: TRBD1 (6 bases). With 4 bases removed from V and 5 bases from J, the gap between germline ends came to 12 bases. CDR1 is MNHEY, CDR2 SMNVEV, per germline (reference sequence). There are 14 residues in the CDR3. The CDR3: CASSSVTGDNEQFF. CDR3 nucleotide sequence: TGTGCCAGCAGTTCAGTGACAGGCGACAATGAGCAGTTCTTC.

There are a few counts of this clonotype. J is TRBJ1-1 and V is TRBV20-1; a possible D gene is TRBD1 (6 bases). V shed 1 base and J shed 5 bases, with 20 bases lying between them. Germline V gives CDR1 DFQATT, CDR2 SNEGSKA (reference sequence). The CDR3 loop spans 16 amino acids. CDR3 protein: CSARVGHRGSKTEAFF. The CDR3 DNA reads TGCAGTGCTAGAGTGGGACATCGCGGTTCTAAGACTGAAGCTTTCTTT.

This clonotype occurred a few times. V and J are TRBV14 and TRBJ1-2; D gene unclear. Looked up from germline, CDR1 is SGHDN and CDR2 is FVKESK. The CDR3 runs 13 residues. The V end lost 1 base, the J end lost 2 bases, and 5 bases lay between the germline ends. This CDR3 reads CASSQAFNYGYTF. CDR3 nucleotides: TGTGCCAGCAGCCAAGCGTTCAACTATGGCTACACCTTC.

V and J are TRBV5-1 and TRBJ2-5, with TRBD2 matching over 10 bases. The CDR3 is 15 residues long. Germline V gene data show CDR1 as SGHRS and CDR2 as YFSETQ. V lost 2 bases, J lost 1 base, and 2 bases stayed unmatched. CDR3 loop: CASSLQREGQETQYF. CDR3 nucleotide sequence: TGCGCCAGCAGCTTACAGCGGGAGGGCCAAGAGACCCAGTACTTC.

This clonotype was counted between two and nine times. This CDR3 reads CASASSGRRIVGELFF. DNA of the CDR3: TGTGCCAGTGCTTCTAGCGGGAGAAGAATAGTCGGGGAGCTGTTTTTT. The J gene is TRBJ2-2, the V gene TRBV9; 10 nucleotides agree with TRBD2. V lost 8 bases, J lost 7 bases, and 14 bases stayed unmatched. Per germline, CDR1 SGDLS and CDR2 YYNGEE. This CDR3 spans 16 amino acids. Based on the CDR3 plus reference TRBV9 and TRBJ2-2, the full variable domain is DSGVTQTPKHLITATGQRVTLRCSPRSGDLSVYWYQQSLDQGLQFLIQYYNGEERAKGNILERFSAQQFPDLHSELNLSSLELGDSALYFCASASSGRRIVGELFFGEGSRLTVL.

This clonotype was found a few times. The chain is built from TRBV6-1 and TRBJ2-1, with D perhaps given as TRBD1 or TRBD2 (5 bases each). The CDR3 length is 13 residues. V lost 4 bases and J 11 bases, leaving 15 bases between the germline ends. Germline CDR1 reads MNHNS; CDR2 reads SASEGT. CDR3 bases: TGTGCCAGCAGTGGAGAGGGGACGGGCAAGCAGTTCTTC. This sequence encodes CASSGEGTGKQFF.

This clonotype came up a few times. This CDR3 is CSVGAGDLREQYF. The CDR3 DNA reads as TGCAGCGTTGGAGCGGGGGATTTGAGGGAGCAGTACTTC. The V call is TRBV29-1, the J call TRBJ2-7, with 8 positions matching TRBD2. V shed 4 bases, J shed 7 bases, and the junction held 9 bases outside the gene matches. Germline V CDR1 and CDR2: SQVTM, ANQGSEA. CDR3 length: 13 residues.

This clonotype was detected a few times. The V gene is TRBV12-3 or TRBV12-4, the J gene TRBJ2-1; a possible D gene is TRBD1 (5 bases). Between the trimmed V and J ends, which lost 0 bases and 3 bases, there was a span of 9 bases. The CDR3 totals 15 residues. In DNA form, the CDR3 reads TGTGCCAGCAGTTTAGCAGGGGTTAACTACAATGAGCAGTTCTTC. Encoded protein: CASSLAGVNYNEQFF.

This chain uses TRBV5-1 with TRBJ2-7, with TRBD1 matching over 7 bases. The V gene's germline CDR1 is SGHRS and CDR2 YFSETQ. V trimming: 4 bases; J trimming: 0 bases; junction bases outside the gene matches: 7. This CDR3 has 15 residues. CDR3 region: CASSRGTADSYEQYF. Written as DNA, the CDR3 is TGCGCCAGCAGCAGGGGGACAGCAGACTCCTACGAGCAGTACTTC.

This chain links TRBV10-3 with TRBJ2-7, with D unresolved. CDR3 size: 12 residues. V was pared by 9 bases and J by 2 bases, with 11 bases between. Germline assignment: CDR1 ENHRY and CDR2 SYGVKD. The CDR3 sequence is CAIEDGAYEQYF. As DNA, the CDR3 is TGTGCCATTGAGGACGGTGCCTACGAGCAGTACTTC.

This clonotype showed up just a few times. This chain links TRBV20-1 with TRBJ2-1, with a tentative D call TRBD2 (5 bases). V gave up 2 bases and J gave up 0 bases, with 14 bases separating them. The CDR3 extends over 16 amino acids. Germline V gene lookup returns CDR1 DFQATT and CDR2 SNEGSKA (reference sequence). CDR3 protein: CSARTFAGSSYNEQFF. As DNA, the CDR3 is TGCAGTGCTAGAACTTTCGCGGGTAGCTCCTACAATGAGCAGTTCTTC.

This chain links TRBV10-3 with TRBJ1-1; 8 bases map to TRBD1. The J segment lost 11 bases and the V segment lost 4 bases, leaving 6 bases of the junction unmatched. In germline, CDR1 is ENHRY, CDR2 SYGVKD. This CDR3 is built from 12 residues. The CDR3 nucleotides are TGTGCCATCAGTGCAAGACAGGGGATCGCTTTCTTT. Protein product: CAISARQGIAFF.

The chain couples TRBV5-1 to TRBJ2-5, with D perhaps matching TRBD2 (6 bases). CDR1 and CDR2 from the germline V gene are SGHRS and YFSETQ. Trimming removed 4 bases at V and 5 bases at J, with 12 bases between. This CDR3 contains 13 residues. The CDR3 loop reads CASSQEGMETQYF. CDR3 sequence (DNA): TGCGCCAGCAGCCAGGAGGGGATGGAGACCCAGTACTTC.

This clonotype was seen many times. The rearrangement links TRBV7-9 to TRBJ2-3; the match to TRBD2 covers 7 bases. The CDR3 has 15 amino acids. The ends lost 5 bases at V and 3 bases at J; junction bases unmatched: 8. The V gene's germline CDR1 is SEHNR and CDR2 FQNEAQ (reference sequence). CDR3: CASSVHLAATDTQYF. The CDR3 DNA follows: TGTGCCAGCAGCGTGCATCTAGCGGCGACAGATACGCAGTATTTT.

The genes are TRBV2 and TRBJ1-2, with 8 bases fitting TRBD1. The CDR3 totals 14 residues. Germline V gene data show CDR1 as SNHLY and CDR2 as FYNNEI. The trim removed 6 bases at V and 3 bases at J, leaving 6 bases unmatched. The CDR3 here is CASRATGDHYGYTF. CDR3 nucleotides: TGTGCCAGCAGAGCGACAGGGGATCACTATGGCTACACCTTC.